The T cell receptor beta chain under discussion was sequenced for a study of blood T cell repertoires in COVID-19. Study as a whole: Collection of acute and convalescent COVID-19 samples took place in the United States, Italy and Spain. The analysed material was cDNA or gDNA that came from T cells, B-cell-depleted T cells, or PBMCs.

Authors' methods: Scientists estimated how many nucleated cells there were by amplifying reference gene primers. Using immunoSEQ multiplex PCR, the repertoire was profiled, and TCRdb retains in-frame clones only, with some absent. V and J calls and clone size are copied from that table; D and trimming were computed from the DNA. Among 150,000 to 200,000 clones listed, 75% to 90% were seen once. The V end lost 0 bases, the J end lost 5 bases, and 14 bases lay between the germline ends. From germline, CDR1 is WNHNN and CDR2 SYGVQD (reference sequence). CDR3 length equals 15 residues. The receptor was derived from a human donor in a cohort sampled during active COVID-19. The sample was peripheral blood. The rearrangement links TRBV10-1 to TRBJ2-7, with unresolved D. CDR3 DNA sequence: TGCGCCAGCAGTGAGTCTGGCAGGCCCCCGAACGAGCAGTACTTC. Amino acid sequence: CASSESGRPPNEQYF.